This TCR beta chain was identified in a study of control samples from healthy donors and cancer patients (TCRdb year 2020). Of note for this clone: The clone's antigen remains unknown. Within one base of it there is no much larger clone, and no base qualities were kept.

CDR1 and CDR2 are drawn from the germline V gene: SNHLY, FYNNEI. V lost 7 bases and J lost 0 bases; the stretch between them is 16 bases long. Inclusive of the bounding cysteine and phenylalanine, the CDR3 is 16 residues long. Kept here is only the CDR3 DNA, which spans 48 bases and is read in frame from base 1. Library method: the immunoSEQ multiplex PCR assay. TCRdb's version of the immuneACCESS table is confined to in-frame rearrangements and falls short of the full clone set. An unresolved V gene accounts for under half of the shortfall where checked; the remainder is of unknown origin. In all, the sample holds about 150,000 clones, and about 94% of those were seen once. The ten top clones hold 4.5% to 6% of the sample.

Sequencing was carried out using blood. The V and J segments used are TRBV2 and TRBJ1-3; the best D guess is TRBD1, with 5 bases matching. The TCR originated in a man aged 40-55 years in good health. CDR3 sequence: CASTTTTGISGNTIYF. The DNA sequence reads TGTGCCAGCACCACGACCACAGGAATCTCTGGAAACACCATATATTTT. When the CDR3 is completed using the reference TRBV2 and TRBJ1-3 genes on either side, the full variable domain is EPEVTQTPSHQVTQMGQEVILRCVPISNHLYFYWYRQILGQKVEFLVSFYNNEISEKSEIFDDQFSVERPDGSNFTLKIRSTKLEDSAMYFCASTTTTGISGNTIYFGEGSWLTVV.